The text below deals with one T cell receptor (beta chain). Its matching antigen is unknown. Clones were sequenced by immunoSEQ multiplex PCR, and TCRdb holds only the in-frame ones, with some missing. Among about 140,000 clones, about 90% were seen once, and the ten largest hold 1.2% to 1.5%. Trimming stripped 4 bases from V and 6 bases from J, with 22 bases between. The CDR3 is made up of 17 amino acids. These data originate in a study of T cell responses to AZD1222 COVID-19 vaccine. Points from the study as a whole: Spike-wide vaccine-associated CD4 TCRs dominated at 160-218 and 743-854. Every sample of the repertoires postdated the peak T cell response. Spike-specific TCR breadth and depth went up after people got two AZD1222 doses. Donors were largely white British and mainly female; clonal diversity was possibly underestimated.

The material sequenced was peripheral blood, taken on day 0 of AZD1222 vaccination. The clonotype originates from an adult in good health. This chain links TRBV23-1 with TRBJ2-1, with D possibly called TRBD1 or TRBD2 (5 bases each). TRBV23-1 is an ORF; its function is uncertain. Here the CDR3 reads CASSLAPGASSPNEQFF. The DNA of the CDR3 is TGCGCCAGCAGTCTCGCCCCCGGGGCTAGCTCGCCCAATGAGCAGTTCTTC.